The 30 T cell receptor beta chains in this list originate from one sample, sequenced in a study of T cells after yellow fever vaccination. TCRdb independently ran MiXCR on the 5' RACE reads; one entry per CDR3 protein. The table shows about 150,000 distinct CDR3 sequences, with approximately 6.2% occurring only once. The sequenced sample was CD4+ T cells sorted from PBMCs, obtained on the day of the first yellow fever vaccination. The receptors stem from a man aged 18 to 29 who received the YFV17D yellow fever vaccine.

This clonotype has ten or more counts. This chain links TRBV6-2 or TRBV6-3 with TRBJ2-7; D is uncertain. The V gene lost 0 bases and the J gene lost 9 bases, with 15 bases spanning the gap. Germline V gene sequence: CDR1 MNHEY, CDR2 SVGEGT. This CDR3 is built from 14 residues. The CDR3 bases are TGTGCCAGCAGTTACTCGGATGGGCAACCCGTGCAGTACTTC. The encoded protein is CASSYSDGQPVQYF.

About this clonotype: A much larger clonotype is one base distant, so this may be a read error. The chain combines TRBV9 with TRBJ2-1; D gene uncertain. CDR1 is SGDLS, CDR2 YYNGEE, per germline. CDR3 size: 11 residues. CDR3 in DNA: TGTGCCAACAGCGTAGAGGATGAGCAGTTCTTC. It encodes CANSVEDEQFF.

This clonotype was observed at least ten times. The rearrangement joins TRBV5-1 to TRBJ2-5, with a tentative D call TRBD2 (5 bases). CDR3 length: 15 amino acids. The V gene's germline CDR1 is SGHRS and CDR2 YFSETQ. The V and J ends lost 0 bases and 5 bases respectively, with 14 bases between them. The CDR3 spells CASSLAGEAVETQYF. For the CDR3, the DNA is TGCGCCAGCAGCTTGGCCGGGGAAGCGGTGGAGACCCAGTACTTC. The complete variable domain, with remaining parts taken from reference TRBV5-1 and TRBJ2-5, reads KAGVTQTPRYLIKTRGQQVTLSCSPISGHRSVSWYQQTPGQGLQFLFEYFSETQRNKGNFPGRFSGRQFSNSRSEMNVSTLELGDSALYLCASSLAGEAVETQYFGPGTRLLVL.

This clonotype was recorded a few times. DNA of the CDR3: TGCGCCAGCAGCGCCAAGGACAGCCTCCTCCACTTT. This translates into CASSAKDSLLHF. The chain combines TRBV5-1 with TRBJ1-6, with D tentatively TRBD1 (6 bases). CDR3 size: 12 residues. Trimming took 4 bases from V and 15 from J, leaving 14 bases between them. Germline lookup yields CDR1 SGHRS and CDR2 YFSETQ.

This clonotype was picked up many times. V is TRBV5-1 and J is TRBJ2-2, with a possible D match to TRBD1 (5 bases). In germline, CDR1 is SGHRS, CDR2 YFSETQ. Trimming took 2 bases from V and 5 from J, leaving 7 bases between them. The CDR3 totals 13 residues. CDR3 in DNA: TGCGCCAGCAGCTTCCAGGGTACCGGGGAGCTGTTTTTT. It yields the protein CASSFQGTGELFF. Full variable domain (rest looked up from reference TRBV5-1 and TRBJ2-2): KAGVTQTPRYLIKTRGQQVTLSCSPISGHRSVSWYQQTPGQGLQFLFEYFSETQRNKGNFPGRFSGRQFSNSRSEMNVSTLELGDSALYLCASSFQGTGELFFGEGSRLTVL.

The V gene is TRBV7-2, the J gene TRBJ1-3; the D gene is possibly TRBD1 (6 bases). V was clipped by 4 bases and J by 5 bases, with 12 bases between them. The CDR3 totals 14 residues. Germline-derived CDR1 and CDR2 are SGHTA and FQGNSA. This CDR3 reads CASSYPTGRNTIYF. CDR3 DNA sequence: TGTGCCAGCAGCTACCCGACAGGCCGAAACACCATATATTTT. The complete variable domain, with remaining parts taken from reference TRBV7-2 and TRBJ1-3, reads GAGVSQSPSNKVTEKGKDVELRCDPISGHTALYWYRQSLGQGLEFLIYFQGNSAPDKSGLPSDRFSAERTGGSVSTLTIQRTQQEDSAVYLCASSYPTGRNTIYFGEGSWLTVV.

This clonotype was detected only a few times. The J gene is TRBJ1-2, the V gene TRBV29-1; D remains unclear. V shed 4 bases and J shed 5 bases, with 11 bases lying between them. The germline gives CDR1 SQVTM, CDR2 ANQGSEA. This CDR3 is 12 amino acids long. This CDR3 is CSVAWDWYGYTF. CDR3 in DNA: TGCAGCGTTGCTTGGGATTGGTATGGCTACACCTTC. Full variable domain (rest looked up from reference TRBV29-1 and TRBJ1-2): SAVISQKPSRDICQRGTSLTIQCQVDSQVTMMFWYRQQPGQSLTLIATANQGSEATYESGFVIDKFPISRPNLTFSTLTVSNMSPEDSSIYLCSVAWDWYGYTFGSGTRLTVV.

This clonotype was counted ten times or more. This rearrangement joins TRBV13 to TRBJ2-2, with TRBD1 identical over 11 bases. The CDR3 totals 15 residues. The V gene end was trimmed by 5 bases and the J gene end by 4 bases; junction bases not matched to a gene: 3. Germline lookup yields CDR1 PRHDT and CDR2 FYEKMQ (reference sequence). The CDR3 sequence is CASSTGTGGTGELFF. In DNA form, the CDR3 reads TGTGCCAGCAGCACCGGGACAGGGGGCACCGGGGAGCTGTTTTTT. The variable domain in full, with the rest retrieved from reference TRBV13 and TRBJ2-2, is AAGVIQSPRHLIKEKRETATLKCYPIPRHDTVYWYQQGPGQDPQFLISFYEKMQSDKGSIPDRFSAQQFSDYHSELNMSSLELGDSALYFCASSTGTGGTGELFFGEGSRLTVL.

The table lists this clonotype with a few counts. The chain combines TRBV7-2 with TRBJ2-1; D is unclear. Germline V gives CDR1 SGHTA, CDR2 FQGNSA. Trimming shortened V by 2 bases and J by 8 bases, and 10 bases separated the two germline ends. The CDR3 contains 13 residues. The CDR3 nucleotides are TGTGCCAGCAGCTTACAGCTCCGTGATGAGCAGTTCTTC. This encodes CASSLQLRDEQFF.

This clonotype was seen repeatedly, ten times or more. The chain carries TRBV7-2 and TRBJ2-7; TRBD1 or TRBD2 may be the D gene (5 bases each). The V gene lost 1 base and the J gene lost 2 bases, with 9 bases spanning the gap. The CDR3 is 14 residues long. The germline V gene encodes CDR1 SGHTA and CDR2 FQGNSA. The CDR3 is CASSLGPGPYEQYV. For the CDR3, the DNA is TGTGCCAGCAGCTTAGGTCCGGGGCCCTACGAGCAGTACGTC.

This clonotype has a count of ten or more. The chain is built from TRBV5-1 and TRBJ2-3; D possibly corresponds to TRBD2 (5 bases). The ends were cut back, 5 bases at V and 4 bases at J, with 14 bases in the middle. Germline CDR1 and CDR2: SGHRS and YFSETQ. The CDR3 contains 14 residues. The DNA of the CDR3 is TGCGCCAGCAGTACCTCGGGGTCCCCAGATACGCAGTATTTT. Residues: CASSTSGSPDTQYF.

V usage is TRBV5-1 and J usage is TRBJ1-4, with D possibly TRBD1 on 5 matching bases. This CDR3 region has 14 residues. V lost 0 bases and J 8 bases, leaving 11 bases between the germline ends. Germline lookup yields CDR1 SGHRS and CDR2 YFSETQ. In DNA form, the CDR3 reads TGCGCCAGCAGCTTGGAAAGAGGGGAGGAAAAACTGTTTTTT. It yields the protein CASSLERGEEKLFF.

This clonotype has at least ten counts. The chain carries TRBV29-1 and TRBJ2-2, with D maybe TRBD1 (5 bases). The CDR3 runs to 15 residues. V shed 2 bases and J shed 4 bases, with 14 bases lying between them. CDR1 is SQVTM and CDR2 is ANQGSEA in the germline V gene. Here the CDR3 reads CSVEKDRAGTGELFF. The CDR3 coding sequence is TGCAGCGTTGAAAAAGACAGAGCTGGCACCGGGGAGCTGTTTTTT.

This clonotype was recorded many times. This rearrangement joins TRBV5-1 to TRBJ2-7, with unresolved D. This CDR3 has 14 amino acids. Trimming shortened V by 0 bases and J by 1 base, and 8 bases separated the two germline ends. In germline, CDR1 is SGHRS, CDR2 YFSETQ. The CDR3 DNA reads as TGCGCCAGCAGCTTGGGCAGCGTTTCCTACGAGCAGTACTTC. It is translated as CASSLGSVSYEQYF.

The chain is built from TRBV6-2 or TRBV6-3 and TRBJ2-5, with TRBD2 matching over 7 bases. The CDR3 loop spans 14 amino acids. Germline CDR1 is MNHEY and CDR2 is SVGEGT. Trimming cost V 0 bases and J 5 bases; bases outside gene matches: 3. DNA of the CDR3: TGTGCCAGCAGTTACTCCGGCGGGGGTGAGACCCAGTACTTC. Encoded protein: CASSYSGGGETQYF.

There are many counts of this clonotype. The chain couples TRBV7-3 to TRBJ2-3; TRBD2 matches at 10 bases. The CDR3 extends over 14 amino acids. The V segment lost 4 bases and the J segment 9 bases; nucleotides outside the gene matches: 7. From germline, CDR1 is SGHTA and CDR2 FQGTGA. The CDR3 loop reads CASSSSGGWSTQYF. DNA of the CDR3: TGTGCCAGCAGCTCTAGCGGGGGTTGGTCGACGCAGTATTTT.

CDR3 sequence: CASSIPVWGGQSNEQFF. The DNA for the CDR3 is TGTGCCAGCAGCATCCCCGTCTGGGGGGGGCAGTCCAATGAGCAGTTCTTC. The J gene is TRBJ2-1, the V gene TRBV7-2, with a tentative D call TRBD2 (7 bases). In germline, CDR1 is SGHTA, CDR2 FQGNSA. There are 17 residues in the CDR3. Trimming took 5 bases from V and 6 from J, leaving 23 bases between them.

This clonotype was counted a few times. CDR3 loop: CASSRIQDENTEAFF. The CDR3 region has the DNA TGTGCCAGCTCACGCATACAGGATGAGAACACTGAAGCTTTCTTT. The rearrangement links TRBV18 to TRBJ1-1; perhaps TRBD1 as D (5 bases). The germline V and J ends were trimmed by 4 bases and 1 base, with 13 bases remaining between them. CDR3 length: 15 amino acids. Germline values: CDR1 KGHSH, CDR2 LQKENI. The full variable domain, with the rest looked up from reference TRBV18 and TRBJ1-1, is NAGVMQNPRHLVRRRGQEARLRCSPMKGHSHVYWYRQLPEEGLKFMVYLQKENIIDESGMPKERFSAEFPKEGPSILRIQQVVRGDSAAYFCASSRIQDENTEAFFGQGTRLTVV.

At least ten counts were recorded for this clonotype. The rearrangement links TRBV18 to TRBJ2-5, with no clear D. CDR3 length equals 14 residues. V was clipped by 3 bases and J by 1 base, with 9 bases between them. Looked up from germline, CDR1 is KGHSH and CDR2 is LQKENI. CDR3 region: CASSPTRTQETQYF. CDR3 coding DNA: TGTGCCAGCTCACCCACCAGAACCCAAGAGACCCAGTACTTC.

This clonotype was recorded at least ten times. The junction departs from the called germline gene at one end, perhaps through a read error. The genes are TRBV18 and TRBJ2-2; D is undetermined. CDR1 is KGHSH and CDR2 is LQKENI in the germline V gene. The CDR3 loop spans 13 amino acids. The CDR3 here is CASSPPNTGELFF. CDR3 in DNA: TGCGCCAGCAGCCCCCCGAACACCGGGGAGCTGTTTTTT.

This chain links TRBV20-1 with TRBJ2-1; D is perhaps TRBD1 or TRBD2 (6 bases each). The CDR3 has 14 residues. Between the trimmed V and J ends, which lost 6 bases and 0 bases, there was a span of 12 bases. Germline V CDR1 and CDR2: DFQATT, SNEGSKA (reference sequence). The CDR3 spells CSANRGPSYNEQFF. The CDR3 nucleotides are TGCAGTGCAAATCGGGGGCCCTCCTACAATGAGCAGTTCTTC.

As DNA, the CDR3 is TGTGCCAGCAGCCAAGCTCCACACTTTAGATACCCCAAGACCCAGTACTTC. Translated, it gives CASSQAPHFRYPKTQYF. The chain joins TRBV3-1 to TRBJ2-5, with D uncertain. V was cut by 1 base and J by 6 bases, with 21 bases left in between. The CDR3 length is 17 residues. Germline V CDR1 and CDR2: LGHDT, YNNKEL (reference sequence).

This clonotype was counted ten times or more. The chain recombines TRBV18 with TRBJ1-2; D possibly corresponds to TRBD1 (5 bases). This CDR3 region has 13 residues. Trimming shortened V by 7 bases and J by 3 bases, and 12 bases separated the two germline ends. CDR1 and CDR2 (germline): KGHSH, LQKENI. CDR3 nucleotide sequence: TGTGCCAGCTGCCTAGTACAGGACTATGGCTACACCTTC. Its translation: CASCLVQDYGYTF.

The chain has TRBV20-1 and TRBJ1-1; TRBD1 agrees at 9 bases. CDR3 length: 13 residues. Germline V CDR1 and CDR2: DFQATT, SNEGSKA (reference sequence). Germline trimming cut 6 bases from V and 3 bases from J; bases unmatched to any gene: 5. CDR3 nucleotide sequence: TGCAGTGCCAAACAGGGGGCTTACACTGAAGCTTTCTTT. Translating gives CSAKQGAYTEAFF.

There are many counts of this clonotype. The chain has TRBV5-1 and TRBJ1-1; tentatively, D is TRBD1 (5 bases). Germline loops: CDR1 SGHRS, CDR2 YFSETQ. This CDR3 has 14 residues. The V end was cut by 0 bases, the J end by 1 base, with 7 bases between. Written as DNA, the CDR3 is TGCGCCAGCAGCTTGGCAGGGACGAACACTGAAGCTTTCTTT. Encoded protein: CASSLAGTNTEAFF.

This clonotype was recorded many times. The chain couples TRBV7-2 to TRBJ2-5; TRBD2 matches 10 bases. The CDR3 contains 15 residues. Trimming took 4 bases from V and 6 from J; bases not matched to a gene: 8. From germline, CDR1 is SGHTA and CDR2 FQGNSA. The CDR3 DNA is TGTGCCAGCAGCTCGCTAGCGGGGGCTACTAAGACCCAGTACTTC. Protein: CASSSLAGATKTQYF.

This clonotype has at least ten counts. The chain employs TRBV5-1 and TRBJ1-1, with D possibly being TRBD1 (5 bases). The CDR3 consists of 13 residues. Looked up from germline, CDR1 is SGHRS and CDR2 is YFSETQ. With 6 bases removed from V and 6 bases from J, the gap between germline ends came to 15 bases. The chain's CDR3 is CASNMELGAEAFF. The CDR3 DNA sequence: TGCGCCAGCAACATGGAGTTGGGGGCTGAAGCTTTCTTT.

This clonotype was seen a few times. The chain combines TRBV6-2 or TRBV6-3 with TRBJ2-5; the match to TRBD1 covers 7 bases. Trimming at V came to 5 bases and at J to 2 bases, leaving 17 bases not matched to a gene. The germline V gene encodes CDR1 MNHEY and CDR2 SVGEGT. This CDR3 is built from 18 residues. The CDR3 loop is CASSPYRGTVYGQETQYF. In nucleotides, the CDR3 is TGTGCCAGCAGTCCCTACAGGGGAACGGTGTACGGACAAGAGACCCAGTACTTC.

The rearrangement uses TRBV3-1 and TRBJ2-3, with D possibly TRBD2 on 6 matching bases. Germline V gene data show CDR1 as LGHDT and CDR2 as YNNKEL (reference sequence). The CDR3 loop spans 15 amino acids. The ends were cut back, 6 bases at V and 0 bases at J, with 13 bases in the middle. CDR3 residues: CASRSRDSSTDTQYF. CDR3 DNA sequence: TGTGCCAGCAGATCCCGGGACTCCAGCACAGATACGCAGTATTTT.

This clonotype was seen only a few times. This rearrangement joins TRBV20-1 to TRBJ2-5, with D uncertain. The CDR3 is 14 residues long. V was cut by 0 bases and J by 2 bases, with 10 bases left in between. Germline assignment: CDR1 DFQATT and CDR2 SNEGSKA (reference sequence). CDR3 sequence: CSARDLHRQETQYF. The CDR3 DNA follows: TGCAGTGCTAGAGATCTACACAGACAAGAGACCCAGTACTTC.